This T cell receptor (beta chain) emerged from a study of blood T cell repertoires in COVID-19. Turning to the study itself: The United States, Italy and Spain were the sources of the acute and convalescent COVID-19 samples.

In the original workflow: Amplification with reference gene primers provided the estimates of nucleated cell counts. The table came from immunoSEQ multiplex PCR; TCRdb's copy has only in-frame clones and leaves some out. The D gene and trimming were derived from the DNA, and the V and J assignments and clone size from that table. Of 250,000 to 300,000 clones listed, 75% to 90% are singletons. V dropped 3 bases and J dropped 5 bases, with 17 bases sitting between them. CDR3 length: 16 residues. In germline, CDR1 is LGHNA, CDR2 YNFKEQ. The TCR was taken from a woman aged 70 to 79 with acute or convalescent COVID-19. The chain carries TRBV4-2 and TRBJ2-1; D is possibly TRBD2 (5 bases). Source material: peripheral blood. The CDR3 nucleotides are TGTGCCAGCAGCCAGAGGGAGCTACGTAGCCACAATGAGCAGTTCTTC. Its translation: CASSQRELRSHNEQFF.